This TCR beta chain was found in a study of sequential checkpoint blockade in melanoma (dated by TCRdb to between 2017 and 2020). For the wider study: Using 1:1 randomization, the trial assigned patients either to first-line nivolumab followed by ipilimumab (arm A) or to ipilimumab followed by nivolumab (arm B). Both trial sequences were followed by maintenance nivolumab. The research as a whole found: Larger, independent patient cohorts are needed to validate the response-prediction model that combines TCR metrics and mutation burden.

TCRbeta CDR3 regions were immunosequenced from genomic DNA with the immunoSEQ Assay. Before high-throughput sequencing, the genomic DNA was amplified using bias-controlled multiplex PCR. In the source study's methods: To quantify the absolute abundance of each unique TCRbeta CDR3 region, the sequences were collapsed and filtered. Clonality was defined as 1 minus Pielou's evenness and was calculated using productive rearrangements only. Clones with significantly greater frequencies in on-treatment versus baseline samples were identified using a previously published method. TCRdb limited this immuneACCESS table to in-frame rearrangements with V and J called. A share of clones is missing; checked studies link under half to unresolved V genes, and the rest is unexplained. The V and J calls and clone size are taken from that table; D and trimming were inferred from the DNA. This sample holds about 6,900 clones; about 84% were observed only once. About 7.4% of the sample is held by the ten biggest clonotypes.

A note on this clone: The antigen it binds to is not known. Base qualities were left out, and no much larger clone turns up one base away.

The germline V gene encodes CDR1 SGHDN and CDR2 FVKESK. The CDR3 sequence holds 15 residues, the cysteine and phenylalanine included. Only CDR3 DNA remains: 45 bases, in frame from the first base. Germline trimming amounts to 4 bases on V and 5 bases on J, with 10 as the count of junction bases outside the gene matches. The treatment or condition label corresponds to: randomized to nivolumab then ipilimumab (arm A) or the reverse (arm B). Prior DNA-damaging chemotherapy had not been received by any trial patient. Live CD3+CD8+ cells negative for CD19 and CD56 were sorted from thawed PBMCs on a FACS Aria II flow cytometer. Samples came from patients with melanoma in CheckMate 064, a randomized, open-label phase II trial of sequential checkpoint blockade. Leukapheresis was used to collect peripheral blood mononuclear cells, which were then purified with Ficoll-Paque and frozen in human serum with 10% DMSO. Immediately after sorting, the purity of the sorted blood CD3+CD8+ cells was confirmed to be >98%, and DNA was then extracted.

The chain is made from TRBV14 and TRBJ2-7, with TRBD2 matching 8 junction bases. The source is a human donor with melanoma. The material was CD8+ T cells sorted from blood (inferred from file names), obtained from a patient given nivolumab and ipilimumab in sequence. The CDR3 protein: CASSPSGGAFNEQYF. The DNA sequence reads TGTGCCAGCAGCCCCTCCGGGGGGGCTTTTAACGAGCAGTACTTC.